The sequence of this T cell receptor (beta chain) was determined in a study of blood T cell repertoires in COVID-19. Study in general: Spain, Italy and the United States supplied samples that represented acute and convalescent COVID-19.

V was pared by 5 bases and J by 1 base, with 7 bases of the junction left unmatched. Germline-derived CDR1 and CDR2 are SEHNR and FQNEAQ (reference sequence). This CDR3 has 18 residues. In this sample, this clone turned up a few times. Enrolled during active infection, Seattle patients were then followed longitudinally. Original processing methods: Amplification with reference gene primers provided the estimates of nucleated cell counts. Data came from immunoSEQ multiplex PCR; TCRdb stores just in-frame clones and leaves some out. V and J calls and clone size are copied from that table; D and trimming were computed from the DNA. The profile covers 150,000 to 200,000 clones, with roughly 87% appearing a single time and roughly 8% taken by the ten largest.

The chain uses TRBV7-9 and TRBJ2-6, with 11 bases fitting TRBD2. The clonotype was recovered from an older woman with COVID-19, enrolled during active disease. Material for sequencing was peripheral blood. This chain's CDR3 is CASSPTSGDLSGANVLTF. The DNA of the CDR3 is TGTGCCAGCAGCCCGACTAGCGGGGACTTGTCTGGGGCCAACGTCCTGACTTTC.